This T cell receptor (beta chain) was recorded in a study of OX40 agonist ivuxolimab in advanced cancers. The protocol was immunoSEQ multiplex PCR, while the TCRdb copy is restricted to in-frame clones and leaves out a portion. This repertoire shows roughly 100,000 clones, more than 80% found once; its top ten account for around 5.5%. This CDR3 spans 15 amino acids. CDR1 is LNHDA, CDR2 SQIVND, per germline (reference sequence). V lost 7 bases and J lost 5, with 18 bases in between. The chain combines TRBV19 with TRBJ1-5, with D maybe TRBD1 (5 bases). The receptor was derived from an adult with an advanced solid tumor such as melanoma, head and neck, liver or kidney cancer. Sequences were derived from CD4+ or CD8+ T cells sorted from blood, sampled in a trial of the OX40 agonist ivuxolimab. The CDR3 region is CASMGRQGPHQPQHF. The CDR3, as DNA: TGTGCCAGTATGGGGCGTCAGGGACCACATCAGCCCCAGCATTTT.